This T cell receptor (beta chain) was sequenced for a study of spatial heterogeneity in lung cancer. About the research overall: Researchers sequenced follow-up PBMC samples if they had them, and these came a median of approximately 2 years after resection.

Germline values: CDR1 SEHNR, CDR2 FQNEAQ (reference sequence). The CDR3 spans 12 residues. Trimming pared 3 bases from V and 10 bases from J, leaving 12 bases between. Time point indicated: blood at routine non-recurrence follow-up after resection. Whole RNA came from tumor, nontumor lung or frozen PBMC and was sequenced without being sorted. In the library, each TCR cDNA molecule bore its own unique molecular identifier. TCRdb processed the 5' RACE reads anew with MiXCR; each CDR3 protein has one entry. The sample holds fewer than 60,000 distinct CDR3 sequences, 7.4% seen once. The chain employs TRBV7-9 and TRBJ1-1; no definite D call. This specimen was PBMCs, taken at follow-up. This clonotype was sampled from a female donor with early-stage non-small cell lung cancer. CDR3 sequence reads: CASSFPVEIAFF. CDR3 DNA: TGTGCCAGCAGCTTCCCAGTAGAGATAGCTTTCTTT. The full variable domain, its missing parts supplied by reference TRBV7-9 and TRBJ1-1, is DTGVSQNPRHKITKRGQNVTFRCDPISEHNRLYWYRQTLGQGPEFLTYFQNEAQLEKSRLLSDRFSAERPKGSFSTLEIQRTEQGDSAMYLCASSFPVEIAFFGQGTRLTVV.